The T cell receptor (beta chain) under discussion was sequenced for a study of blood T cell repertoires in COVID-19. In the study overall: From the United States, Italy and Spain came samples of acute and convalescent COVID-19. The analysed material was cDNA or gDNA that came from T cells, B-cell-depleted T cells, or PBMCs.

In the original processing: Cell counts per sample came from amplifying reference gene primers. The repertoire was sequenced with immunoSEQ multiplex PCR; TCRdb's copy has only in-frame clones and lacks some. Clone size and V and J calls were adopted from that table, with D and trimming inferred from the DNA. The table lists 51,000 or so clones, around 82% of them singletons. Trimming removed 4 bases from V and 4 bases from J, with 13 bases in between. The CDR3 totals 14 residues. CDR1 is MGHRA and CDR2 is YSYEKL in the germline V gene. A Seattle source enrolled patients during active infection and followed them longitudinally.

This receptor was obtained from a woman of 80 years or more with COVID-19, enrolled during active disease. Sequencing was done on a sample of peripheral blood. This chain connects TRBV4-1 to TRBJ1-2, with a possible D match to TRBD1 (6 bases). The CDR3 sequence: CASSPGKGVYGYTF. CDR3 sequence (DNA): TGCGCCAGCAGCCCTGGCAAGGGGGTCTATGGCTACACCTTC.